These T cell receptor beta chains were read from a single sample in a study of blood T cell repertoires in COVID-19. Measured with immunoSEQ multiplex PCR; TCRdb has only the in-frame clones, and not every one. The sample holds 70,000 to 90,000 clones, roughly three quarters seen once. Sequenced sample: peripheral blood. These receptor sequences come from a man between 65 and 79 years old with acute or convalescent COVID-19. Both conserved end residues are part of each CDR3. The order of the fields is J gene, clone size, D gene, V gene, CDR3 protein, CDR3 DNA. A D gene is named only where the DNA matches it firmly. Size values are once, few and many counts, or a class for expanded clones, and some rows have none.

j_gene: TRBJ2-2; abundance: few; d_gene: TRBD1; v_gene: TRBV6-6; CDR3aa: CASRPDRGWTGELFF; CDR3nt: TGTGCCAGCAGACCCGACAGGGGATGGACCGGGGAGCTGTTTTTT
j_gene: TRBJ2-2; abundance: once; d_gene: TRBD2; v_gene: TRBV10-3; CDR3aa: CAIKGLANTGELFF; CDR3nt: TGTGCCATCAAAGGACTAGCTAACACCGGGGAGCTGTTTTTT
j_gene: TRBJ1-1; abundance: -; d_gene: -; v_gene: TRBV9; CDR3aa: CASSEGVGYEAFF; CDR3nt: TGTGCCAGCAGCGAGGGGGTCGGATACGAAGCTTTCTTT
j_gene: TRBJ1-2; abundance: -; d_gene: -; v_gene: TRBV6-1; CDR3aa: CASSEEAGSFYGYTF; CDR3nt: TGTGCCAGCAGTGAAGAGGCGGGGTCCTTCTATGGCTACACCTTC
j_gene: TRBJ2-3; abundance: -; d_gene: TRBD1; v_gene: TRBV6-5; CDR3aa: CASSYWAGQGSDTQYF; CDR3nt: TGTGCCAGCAGTTACTGGGCGGGACAGGGGTCAGATACGCAGTATTTT
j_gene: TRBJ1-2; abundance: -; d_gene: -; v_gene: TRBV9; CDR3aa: CASSPRGSWWGYTF; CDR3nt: TGTGCCAGCAGCCCGCGGGGGAGTTGGTGGGGCTACACCTTC
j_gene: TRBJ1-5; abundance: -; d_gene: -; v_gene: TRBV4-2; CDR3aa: CASSQDRGQPQHF; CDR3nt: TGTGCCAGCAGCCAAGATAGGGGTCAGCCCCAGCATTTT
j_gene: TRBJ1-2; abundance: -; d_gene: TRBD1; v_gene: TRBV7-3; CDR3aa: CASSLHPGQGYTF; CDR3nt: TGTGCCAGCAGCTTACACCCGGGACAGGGGTACACCTTC
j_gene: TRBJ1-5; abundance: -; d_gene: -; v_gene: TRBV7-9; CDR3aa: CASSSAGSVNQPQHF; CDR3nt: TGTGCCAGCAGCTCCGCAGGTTCAGTAAATCAGCCCCAGCATTTT
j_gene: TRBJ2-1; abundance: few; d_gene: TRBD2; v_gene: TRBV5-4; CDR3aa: CASSPSGGAYNEQFF; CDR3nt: TGTGCCAGCAGCCCTAGCGGGGGGGCCTACAATGAGCAGTTCTTC
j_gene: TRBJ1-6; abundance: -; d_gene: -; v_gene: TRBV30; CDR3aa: CAWSVGHGDSPLHF; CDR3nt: TGTGCCTGGAGTGTTGGACATGGTGATTCACCCCTCCACTTT
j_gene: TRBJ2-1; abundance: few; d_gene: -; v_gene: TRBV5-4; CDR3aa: CASSLVVGGSSYNEQFF; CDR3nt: TGTGCCAGCAGCTTGGTTGTGGGGGGTTCTTCCTACAATGAGCAGTTCTTC
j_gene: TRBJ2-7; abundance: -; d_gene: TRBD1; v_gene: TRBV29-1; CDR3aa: CSGGQGPLYEQYF; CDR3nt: TGCAGCGGCGGACAGGGGCCCCTCTACGAGCAGTACTTC
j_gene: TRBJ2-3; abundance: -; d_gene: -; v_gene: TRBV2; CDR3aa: CASSGLTPGGGTQYF; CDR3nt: TGTGCCAGCAGTGGACTTACCCCCGGGGGAGGCACGCAGTATTTT
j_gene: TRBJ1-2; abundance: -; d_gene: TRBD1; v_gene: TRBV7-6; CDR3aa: CASSPLVGQGAGGYTF; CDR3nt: TGTGCCAGCAGCCCTCTTGTGGGACAGGGAGCAGGTGGCTACACCTTC
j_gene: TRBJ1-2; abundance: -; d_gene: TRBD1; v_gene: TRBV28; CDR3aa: CASSLMGQGARGYTF; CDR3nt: TGTGCCAGCAGTTTAATGGGACAGGGGGCCAGGGGCTACACCTTC
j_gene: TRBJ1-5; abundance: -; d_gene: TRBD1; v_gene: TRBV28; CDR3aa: CASSLELGQGDQPQHF; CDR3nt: TGTGCCAGCAGTTTAGAGTTAGGGCAGGGGGACCAGCCCCAGCATTTT
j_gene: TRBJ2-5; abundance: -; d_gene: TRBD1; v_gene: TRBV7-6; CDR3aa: CASSLVGTDQETQYF; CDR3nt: TGTGCCAGCAGCTTAGTGGGGACAGACCAAGAGACCCAGTACTTC
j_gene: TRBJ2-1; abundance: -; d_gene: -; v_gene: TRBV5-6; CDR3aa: CASSRRGGANNEQFF; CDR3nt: TGTGCCAGCAGCCGCCGTGGGGGGGCCAACAATGAGCAGTTCTTC
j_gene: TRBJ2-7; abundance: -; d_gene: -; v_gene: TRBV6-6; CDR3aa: CASSLDSYEQYF; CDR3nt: TGTGCCAGCAGCCTTGACAGCTACGAGCAGTACTTC
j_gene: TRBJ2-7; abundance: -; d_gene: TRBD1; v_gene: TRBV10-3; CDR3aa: CAISESTGGQYF; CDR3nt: TGTGCCATCAGTGAGTCGACAGGGGGGCAGTACTTC
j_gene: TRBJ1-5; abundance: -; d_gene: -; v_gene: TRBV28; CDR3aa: CASSLGGAGANQPQHF; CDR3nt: TGTGCCAGCAGCCTGGGGGGGGCTGGGGCCAATCAGCCCCAGCATTTT
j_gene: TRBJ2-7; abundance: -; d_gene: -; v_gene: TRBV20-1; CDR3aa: CSAQDSHEQYF; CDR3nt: TGCAGTGCTCAGGACAGTCACGAGCAGTACTTC
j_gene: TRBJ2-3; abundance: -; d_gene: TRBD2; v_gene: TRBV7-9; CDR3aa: CASTLAGDTDTQYF; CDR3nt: TGTGCCAGCACCCTAGCGGGGGACACAGATACGCAGTATTTT
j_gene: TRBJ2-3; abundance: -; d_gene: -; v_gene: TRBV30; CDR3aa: CAWSAGGRDTQYF; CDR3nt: TGTGCCTGGAGTGCGGGGGGCAGGGATACGCAGTATTTT
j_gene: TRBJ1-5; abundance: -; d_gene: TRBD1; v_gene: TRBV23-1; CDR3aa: CASSQSSGTGLGNQPQHF; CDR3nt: TGCGCCAGCAGTCAATCGAGTGGGACAGGGCTTGGCAATCAGCCCCAGCATTTT
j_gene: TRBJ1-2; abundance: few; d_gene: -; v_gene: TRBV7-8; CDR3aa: CASSLGGRRDGGYTF; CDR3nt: TGTGCCAGCAGCTTAGGGGGGAGGAGGGACGGTGGCTACACCTTC
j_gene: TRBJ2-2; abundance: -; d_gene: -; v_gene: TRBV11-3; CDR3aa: CASSLGLDTGELFF; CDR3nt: TGTGCCAGCAGCTTAGGGCTGGACACCGGGGAGCTGTTTTTT
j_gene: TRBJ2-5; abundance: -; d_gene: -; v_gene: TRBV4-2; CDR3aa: CASSQEEQQETQYF; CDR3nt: TGTGCCAGCAGCCAAGAGGAACAGCAAGAGACCCAGTACTTC
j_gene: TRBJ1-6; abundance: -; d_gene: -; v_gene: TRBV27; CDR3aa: CASSFRRTFGSPLHF; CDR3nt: TGTGCCAGCAGTTTTAGACGGACATTTGGTTCACCCCTCCACTTT